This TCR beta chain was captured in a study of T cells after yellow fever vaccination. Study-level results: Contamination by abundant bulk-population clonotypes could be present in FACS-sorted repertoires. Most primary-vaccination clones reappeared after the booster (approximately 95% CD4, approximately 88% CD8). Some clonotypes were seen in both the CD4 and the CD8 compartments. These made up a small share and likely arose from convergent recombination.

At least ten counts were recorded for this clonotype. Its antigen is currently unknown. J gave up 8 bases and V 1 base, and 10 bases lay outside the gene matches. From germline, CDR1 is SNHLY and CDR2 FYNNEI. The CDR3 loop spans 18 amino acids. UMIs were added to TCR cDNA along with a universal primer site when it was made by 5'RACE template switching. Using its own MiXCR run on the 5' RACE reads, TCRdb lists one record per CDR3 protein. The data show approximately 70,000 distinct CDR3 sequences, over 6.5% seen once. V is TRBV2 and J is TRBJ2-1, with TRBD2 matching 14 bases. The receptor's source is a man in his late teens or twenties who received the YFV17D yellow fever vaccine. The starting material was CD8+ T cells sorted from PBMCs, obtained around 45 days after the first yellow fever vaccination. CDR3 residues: CASSEDWTSGGPLDEQFF. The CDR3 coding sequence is TGTGCCAGCAGTGAAGACTGGACTAGCGGGGGGCCTTTAGATGAGCAGTTCTTC.